One T cell receptor beta chain is described in this entry. The antigen is unknown. Donors, without exception, were Caucasian adults residing in Nashville, Tennessee. The CD4+ fraction was divided into a CD45RA+ naive subset and a CD45RA-negative memory subset. Researchers ran the assay at a deep level. Data came from immunoSEQ multiplex PCR; TCRdb stores just in-frame clones and leaves some out. The table has some 1,400,000 clones, more than 95% seen once. The source of the sample is a study of shared clonotypes between healthy human individuals. Study outcomes and limitations: Genetic and exposure-history diversity was limited by the few donors.

V lost 1 base to trimming and J lost 4 bases; unmatched junction nucleotides: 12. The CDR3 totals 19 residues. Germline CDR1 reads MGHRA; CDR2 reads YSYEKL. The rearrangement uses TRBV4-1 and TRBJ2-2; 10 bases are shared with TRBD2. This receptor was taken from a man aged 30-40 years in good health. Sequenced input: naive CD4+ T cells sorted from blood. Stated subset: CD45RA+ positively selected. CDR3 DNA sequence: TGCGCCAGCAGCCAAGGAGGGACGGGACTAGCGTTTGGCACCGGGGAGCTGTTTTTT. This gives the protein CASSQGGTGLAFGTGELFF.